This TCR beta chain is from a study of blood T cell repertoires in COVID-19. Study information: Acute and convalescent COVID-19 samples came from the United States, Italy and Spain.

The Seattle patients joined while their infection was active and were tracked longitudinally afterward. In the study's own analysis: Nucleated cell number was recorded as an estimate derived from reference gene primer amplification. Assay used: immunoSEQ multiplex PCR; TCRdb lists only in-frame clones, some missing. V and J calls and clone size are as listed in that table; D and trimming were resolved from the DNA. This table holds under 250,000 clones, 65% to 90% found once. Sequencing input: peripheral blood. The TCR sequence derives from a man aged 50-60 years with COVID-19, enrolled during active disease.

The CDR3 DNA is TGTGCCAGCAGCGTGCTACAGGGGGAATATGGCTACACCTTC. Translated, it gives CASSVLQGEYGYTF. The V call is TRBV9, the J call TRBJ1-2; 8 nucleotides line up with TRBD1. This CDR3 is built from 14 residues. V gave up 2 bases and J gave up 5 bases; unmatched junction bases: 5. Per germline, CDR1 SGDLS and CDR2 YYNGEE.